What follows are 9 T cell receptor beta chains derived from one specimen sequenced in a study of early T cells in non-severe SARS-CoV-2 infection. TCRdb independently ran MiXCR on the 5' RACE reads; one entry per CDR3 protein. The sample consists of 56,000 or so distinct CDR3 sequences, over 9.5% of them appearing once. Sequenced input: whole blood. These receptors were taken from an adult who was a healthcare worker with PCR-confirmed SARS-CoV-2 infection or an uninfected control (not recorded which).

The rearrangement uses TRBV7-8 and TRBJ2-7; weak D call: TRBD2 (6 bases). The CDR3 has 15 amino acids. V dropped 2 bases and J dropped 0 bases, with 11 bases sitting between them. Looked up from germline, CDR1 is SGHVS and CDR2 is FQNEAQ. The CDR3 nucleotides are TGTGCCAGCAGCTTACGGGACTTCCTCTCCTACGAGCAGTACTTC. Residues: CASSLRDFLSYEQYF.

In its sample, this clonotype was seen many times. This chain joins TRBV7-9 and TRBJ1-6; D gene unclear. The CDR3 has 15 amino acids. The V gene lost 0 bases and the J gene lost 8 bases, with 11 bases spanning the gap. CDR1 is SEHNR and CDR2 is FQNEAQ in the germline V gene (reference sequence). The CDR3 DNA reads TGTGCCAGCAGCTTAGCCATTCCTGGAGATTCACCCCTCCACTTT. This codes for CASSLAIPGDSPLHF.

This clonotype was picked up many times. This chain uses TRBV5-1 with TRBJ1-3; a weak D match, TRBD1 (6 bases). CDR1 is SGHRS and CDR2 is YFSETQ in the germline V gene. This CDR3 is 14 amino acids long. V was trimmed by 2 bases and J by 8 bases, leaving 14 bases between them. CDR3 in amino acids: CASSFGQISDTIYF. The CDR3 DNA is TGCGCCAGCAGCTTCGGACAGATATCGGACACCATATATTTT.

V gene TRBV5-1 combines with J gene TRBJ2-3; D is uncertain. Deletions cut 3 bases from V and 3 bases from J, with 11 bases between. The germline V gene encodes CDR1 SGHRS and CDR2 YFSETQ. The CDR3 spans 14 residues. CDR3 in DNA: TGCGCCAGCAGCTACCGTCTAATGACAGATACGCAGTATTTT. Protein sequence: CASSYRLMTDTQYF.

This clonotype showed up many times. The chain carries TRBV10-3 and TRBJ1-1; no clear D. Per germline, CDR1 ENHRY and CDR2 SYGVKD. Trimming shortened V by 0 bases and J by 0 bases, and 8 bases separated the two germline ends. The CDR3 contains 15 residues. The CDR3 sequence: CAISESGTVNTEAFF. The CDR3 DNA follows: TGTGCCATCAGTGAGTCCGGTACGGTGAACACTGAAGCTTTCTTT.

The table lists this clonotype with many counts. The CDR3 sequence is CSAPPGTHYPNEQYF. CDR3 sequence (DNA): TGCAGTGCTCCCCCCGGGACTCACTACCCTAACGAGCAGTACTTC. The chain has TRBV20-1 and TRBJ2-7; TRBD2 is a possible D gene (6 bases). Trimming stripped 5 bases from V and 5 bases from J, with 22 bases between. The V gene's germline CDR1 is DFQATT and CDR2 SNEGSKA (reference sequence). The CDR3 runs to 15 residues.

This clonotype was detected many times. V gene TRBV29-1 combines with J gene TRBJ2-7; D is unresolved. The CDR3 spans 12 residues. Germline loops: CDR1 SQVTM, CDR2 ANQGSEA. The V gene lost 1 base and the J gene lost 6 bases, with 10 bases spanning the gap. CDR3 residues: CSVEGVAREQYF. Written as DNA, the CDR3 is TGCAGCGTTGAAGGCGTCGCCCGCGAGCAGTACTTC.

CDR3 region: CASNHPVGSADTQYF. CDR3 DNA sequence: TGTGCCAGCAACCACCCGGTGGGTTCGGCGGATACGCAGTATTTT. The chain couples TRBV6-2 or TRBV6-3 to TRBJ2-3; unclear D gene. The CDR3 runs 15 residues. V was cut by 7 bases and J by 6 bases, with 20 bases left in between. Germline CDR1 is MNHEY and CDR2 is SVGEGT.

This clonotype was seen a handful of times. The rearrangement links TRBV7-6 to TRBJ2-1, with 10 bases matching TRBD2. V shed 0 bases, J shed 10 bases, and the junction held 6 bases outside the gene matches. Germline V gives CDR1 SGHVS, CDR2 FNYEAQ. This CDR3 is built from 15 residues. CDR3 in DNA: TGTGCCAGCAGCTTAGCGATTAGGGGACTAGCGGAGCAGTTCTTC. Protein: CASSLAIRGLAEQFF.